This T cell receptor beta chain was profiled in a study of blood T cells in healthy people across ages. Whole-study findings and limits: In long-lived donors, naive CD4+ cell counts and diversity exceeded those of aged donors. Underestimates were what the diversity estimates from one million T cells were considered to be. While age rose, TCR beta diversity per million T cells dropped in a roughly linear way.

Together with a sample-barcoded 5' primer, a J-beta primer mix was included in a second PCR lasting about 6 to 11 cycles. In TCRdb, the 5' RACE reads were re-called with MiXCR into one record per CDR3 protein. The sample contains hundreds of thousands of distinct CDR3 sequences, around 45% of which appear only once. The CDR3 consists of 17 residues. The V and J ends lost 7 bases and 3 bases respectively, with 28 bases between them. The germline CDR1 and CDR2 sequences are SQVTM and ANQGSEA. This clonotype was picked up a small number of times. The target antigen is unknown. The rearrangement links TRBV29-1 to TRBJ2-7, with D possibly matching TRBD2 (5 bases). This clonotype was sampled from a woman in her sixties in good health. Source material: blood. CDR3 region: CSATPRGSGLEGYEQYF. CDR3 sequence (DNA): TGCAGCGCAACTCCCCGAGGGTCGGGGTTGGAAGGCTACGAGCAGTACTTC.